The 10 T cell receptor beta chains below were found in one sample sequenced in a study of shared clonotypes between healthy human individuals. Sequenced by immunoSEQ multiplex PCR; TCRdb stores in-frame clones only, minus some. The table lists roughly 1.4 million clones, just under 99% of them singletons. Sequenced input: naive CD4+ T cells sorted from blood. Indicated subset: CD45RA+ positively selected. The source is a man aged 30-40 years in good health.

The rearrangement joins TRBV7-9 to TRBJ2-7; D ambiguous. Trimming shortened V by 6 bases and J by 4 bases, and 10 bases separated the two germline ends. Germline CDR1 and CDR2: SEHNR and FQNEAQ (reference sequence). The CDR3 covers 12 residues. DNA of the CDR3: TGTGCCAGCAGTTCCAGAACTTACGAGCAGTACTTC. This codes for CASSSRTYEQYF.

V and J are TRBV29-1 and TRBJ2-5, with D perhaps matching TRBD2 (7 bases). The V and J ends lost 3 bases and 5 bases respectively, with 16 bases between them. CDR3 size: 14 residues. Germline V gene sequence: CDR1 SQVTM, CDR2 ANQGSEA. The CDR3 region has the DNA TGCAGCGTTGAGGCGGGGGCCTTGGGGGAGACCCAGTACTTC. Translating it yields CSVEAGALGETQYF.

The gene calls are TRBV7-9 and TRBJ1-2, with 11 bases lining up with TRBD1. The germline CDR1 and CDR2 sequences are SEHNR and FQNEAQ (reference sequence). This CDR3 spans 13 amino acids. The V segment lost 5 bases and the J segment 8 bases; nucleotides outside the gene matches: 4. This CDR3 is CASSPGQGDGYTF. For the CDR3, the DNA is TGTGCCAGCAGCCCGGGACAGGGGGACGGCTACACCTTC.

The chain employs TRBV6-1 and TRBJ1-1; weak D call: TRBD1 (5 bases). CDR3 length: 13 residues. Germline CDR1 is MNHNS and CDR2 is SASEGT. Trimming left V 5 bases short and J 1 base short, with 8 bases between. The CDR3 nucleotides are TGTGCCAGCAGTCCGGGACCGAACACTGAAGCTTTCTTT. Translated, it gives CASSPGPNTEAFF.

This chain uses TRBV6-6 with TRBJ2-5; D call uncertain. CDR3 length: 14 residues. Germline V gene sequence: CDR1 MNHNY, CDR2 SVGAGI (reference sequence). V was shortened by 2 bases and J by 2 bases, with 9 bases between the two germline ends. DNA for the CDR3: TGTGCCAGCAGTTACGGCGCCAGGCAAGAGACCCAGTACTTC. Amino acids: CASSYGARQETQYF.

This clone showed up just once. The chain uses TRBV18 and TRBJ2-7; TRBD2 matches 9 bases. Germline V gene data show CDR1 as KGHSH and CDR2 as LQKENI. V dropped 1 base and J dropped 5; count of bases not matched to a gene: 3. The CDR3 sequence is 14 residues long. CDR3 DNA: TGTGCCAGCTCACCACTAGCGGGAGACGACGAGCAGTACTTC. It specifies CASSPLAGDDEQYF.

In the case of this clone: The same CDR3 also results from other DNA sequences found in this sample. The chain combines TRBV6-5 with TRBJ1-5; D unresolved. V was pared by 3 bases and J by 6 bases, with 12 bases between. CDR1 is MNHEY and CDR2 is SVGAGI in the germline V gene. This CDR3 comprises 14 residues. CDR3 loop: CASSYSGGSQPQHF. CDR3 bases: TGTGCCAGCAGTTATTCGGGTGGGTCTCAGCCCCAGCATTTT.

V gene TRBV29-1 combines with J gene TRBJ2-7; D may be TRBD2 (6 bases). V was shortened by 6 bases and J by 0 bases, with 15 bases between the two germline ends. The CDR3 contains 14 residues. Per the germline V gene, CDR1 is SQVTM and CDR2 is ANQGSEA. As DNA, the CDR3 is TGCAGCGTGGGGAACCTAGCGAGCTCCTACGAGCAGTACTTC. It encodes CSVGNLASSYEQYF.

CDR3 protein: CASSPLYYEQYF. The CDR3 nucleotides are TGTGCCAGCAGCCCGCTTTACTACGAGCAGTACTTC. The chain links TRBV11-2 to TRBJ2-7; D remains ambiguous. V lost 5 bases to trimming and J lost 3 bases, with 8 bases between them. The CDR3 totals 12 residues. Germline values: CDR1 SGHAT, CDR2 FQNNGV.

The chain employs TRBV7-8 and TRBJ1-5; no definite D call. This CDR3 is 17 amino acids long. Germline values: CDR1 SGHVS, CDR2 FQNEAQ. Trimming shortened V by 1 base and J by 0 bases, and 13 bases separated the two germline ends. CDR3 in DNA: TGTGCCAGCAGCTTAGGTCGAGGCTATGATAGCAATCAGCCCCAGCATTTT. Its translation is CASSLGRGYDSNQPQHF.